This T cell receptor (beta chain) was sequenced for a study of blood T cell repertoires in COVID-19. Method: immunoSEQ multiplex PCR; TCRdb's copy keeps in-frame clones and lacks some. The data contain about half a million clones, around nine tenths of them seen just once; the ten biggest clones take up 6.5% to 9.5%. The receptor was isolated from an older woman who had recovered from COVID-19. Sequenced: PBMCs or T cells enriched from blood (not recorded which).

The CDR3 region is CASSQRRDIAKNIQYF. CDR3 DNA: TGTGCCAGCAGCCAAAGACGGGACATAGCCAAAAACATTCAGTACTTC. V gene TRBV3-1 (or the pseudogene TRBV3-2) combines with J gene TRBJ2-4, with a possible D match to TRBD1 (6 bases). V lost 2 bases and J lost 0, with 11 bases in between. CDR1 is LGHDT and CDR2 is YNNKEL in the germline V gene (reference sequence). This CDR3 region has 16 residues.